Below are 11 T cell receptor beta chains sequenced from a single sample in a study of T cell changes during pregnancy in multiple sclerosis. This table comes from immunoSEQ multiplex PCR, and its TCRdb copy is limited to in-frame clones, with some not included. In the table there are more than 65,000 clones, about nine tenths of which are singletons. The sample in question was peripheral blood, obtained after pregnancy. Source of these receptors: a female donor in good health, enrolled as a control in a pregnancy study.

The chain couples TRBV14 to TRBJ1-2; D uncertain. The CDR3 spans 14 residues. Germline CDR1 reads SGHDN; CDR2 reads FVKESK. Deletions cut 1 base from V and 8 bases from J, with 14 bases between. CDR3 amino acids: CASSQGRLSSGYTF. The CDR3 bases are TGTGCCAGCAGCCAAGGGCGGCTCTCGTCCGGCTACACCTTC.

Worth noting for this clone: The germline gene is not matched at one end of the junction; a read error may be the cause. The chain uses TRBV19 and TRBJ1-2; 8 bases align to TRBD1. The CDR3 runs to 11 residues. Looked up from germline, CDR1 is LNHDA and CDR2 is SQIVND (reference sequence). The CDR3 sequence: CASSNRGTGSF. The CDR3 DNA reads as TGTGCCAGTAGCAACCGCGGGACAGGCTCCTTC.

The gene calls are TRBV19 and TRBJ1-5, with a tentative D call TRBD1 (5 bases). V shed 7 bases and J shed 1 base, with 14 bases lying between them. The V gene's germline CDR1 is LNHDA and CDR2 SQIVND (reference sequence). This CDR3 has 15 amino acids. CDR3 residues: CASIKDSRSNQPQHF. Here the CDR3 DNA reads TGTGCCAGTATAAAAGACAGTAGGAGCAATCAGCCCCAGCATTTT.

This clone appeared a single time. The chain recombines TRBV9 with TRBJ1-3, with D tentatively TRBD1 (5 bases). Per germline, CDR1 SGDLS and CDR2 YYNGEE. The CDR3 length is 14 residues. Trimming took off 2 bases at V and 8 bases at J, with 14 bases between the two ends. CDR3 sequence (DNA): TGTGCCAGCAGCGTGAGCCAGGGAAGGGACACCATATATTTT. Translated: CASSVSQGRDTIYF.

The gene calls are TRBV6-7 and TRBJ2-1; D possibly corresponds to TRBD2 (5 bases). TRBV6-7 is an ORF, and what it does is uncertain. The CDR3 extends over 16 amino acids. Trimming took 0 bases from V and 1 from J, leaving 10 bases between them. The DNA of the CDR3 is TGTGCCAGCAGTTACTCGAGCGGAACTTCCTACAATGAGCAGTTCTTC. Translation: CASSYSSGTSYNEQFF.

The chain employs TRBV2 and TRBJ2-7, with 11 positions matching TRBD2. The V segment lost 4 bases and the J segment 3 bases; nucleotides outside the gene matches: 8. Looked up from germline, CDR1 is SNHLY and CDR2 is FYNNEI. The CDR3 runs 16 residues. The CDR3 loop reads CASSGGLAGGLYEQYF. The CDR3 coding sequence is TGTGCCAGCAGTGGGGGTCTAGCGGGAGGCCTCTACGAGCAGTACTTC.

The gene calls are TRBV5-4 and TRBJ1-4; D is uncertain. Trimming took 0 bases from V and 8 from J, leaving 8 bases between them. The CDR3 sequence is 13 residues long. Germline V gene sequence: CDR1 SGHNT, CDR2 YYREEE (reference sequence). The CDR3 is CASSLVGREKLFF. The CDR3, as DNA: TGTGCCAGCAGCTTGGTGGGGAGGGAAAAACTGTTTTTT.

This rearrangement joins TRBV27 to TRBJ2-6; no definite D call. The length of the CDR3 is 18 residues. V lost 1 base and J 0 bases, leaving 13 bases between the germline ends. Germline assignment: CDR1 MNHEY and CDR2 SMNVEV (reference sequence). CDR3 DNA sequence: TGTGCCAGCAGTTTATTTGCAGGCCGAAGCTCTGGGGCCAACGTCCTGACTTTC. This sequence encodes CASSLFAGRSSGANVLTF.

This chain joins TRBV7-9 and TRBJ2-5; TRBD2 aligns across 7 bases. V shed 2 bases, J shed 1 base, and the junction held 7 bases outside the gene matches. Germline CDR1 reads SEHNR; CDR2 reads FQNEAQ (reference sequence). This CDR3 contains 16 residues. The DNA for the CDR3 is TGTGCCAGCAGCTTAAGGCTAGGCGGGGGCCAAGAGACCCAGTACTTC. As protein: CASSLRLGGGQETQYF. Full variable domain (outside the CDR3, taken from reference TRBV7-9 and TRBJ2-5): DTGVSQNPRHKITKRGQNVTFRCDPISEHNRLYWYRQTLGQGPEFLTYFQNEAQLEKSRLLSDRFSAERPKGSFSTLEIQRTEQGDSAMYLCASSLRLGGGQETQYFGPGTRLLVL.

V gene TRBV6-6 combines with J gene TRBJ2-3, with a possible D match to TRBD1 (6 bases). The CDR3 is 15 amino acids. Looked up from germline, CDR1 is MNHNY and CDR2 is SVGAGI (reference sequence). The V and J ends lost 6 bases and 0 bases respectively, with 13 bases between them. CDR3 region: CASRSTGPSTDTQYF. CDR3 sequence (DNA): TGTGCCAGCAGATCGACAGGTCCTAGCACAGATACGCAGTATTTT.

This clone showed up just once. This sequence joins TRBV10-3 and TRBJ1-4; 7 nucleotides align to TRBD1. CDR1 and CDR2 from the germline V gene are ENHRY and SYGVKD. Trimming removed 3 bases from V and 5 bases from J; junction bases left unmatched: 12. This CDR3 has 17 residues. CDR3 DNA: TGTGCCATCAGTGACTCAAGATCGGGACAGAGCAATGAAAAACTGTTTTTT. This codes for CAISDSRSGQSNEKLFF.